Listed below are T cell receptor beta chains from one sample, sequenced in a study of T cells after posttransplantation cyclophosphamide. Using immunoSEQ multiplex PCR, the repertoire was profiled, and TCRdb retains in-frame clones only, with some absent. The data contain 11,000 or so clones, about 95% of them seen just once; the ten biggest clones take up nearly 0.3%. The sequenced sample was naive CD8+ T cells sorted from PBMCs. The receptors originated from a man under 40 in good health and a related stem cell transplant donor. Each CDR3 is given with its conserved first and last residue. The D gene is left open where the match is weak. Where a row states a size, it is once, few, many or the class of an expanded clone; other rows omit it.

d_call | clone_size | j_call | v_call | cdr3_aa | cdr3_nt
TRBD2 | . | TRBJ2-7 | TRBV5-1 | CASKSPTSGGSYEQYF | TGCGCCAGCAAGTCCCCCACTAGCGGGGGTTCCTACGAGCAGTACTTC
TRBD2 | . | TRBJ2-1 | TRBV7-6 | CASSLGSGGADNEQFF | TGTGCCAGCAGCTTAGGTAGCGGGGGGGCCGACAATGAGCAGTTCTTC
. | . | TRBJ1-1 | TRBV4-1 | CASSPIGGTEAFF | TGCGCCAGCAGCCCTATAGGGGGCACTGAAGCTTTCTTT
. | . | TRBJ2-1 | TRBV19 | CASTNFTRGHNEQFF | TGTGCCAGTACCAATTTTACCAGGGGCCACAATGAGCAGTTCTTC
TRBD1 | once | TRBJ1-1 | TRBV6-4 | CASSTGDGTEAFF | TGTGCCAGCAGTACAGGGGACGGCACTGAAGCTTTCTTT
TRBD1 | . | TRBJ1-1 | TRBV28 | CASRLGQGNTEAFF | TGTGCCAGCAGGCTGGGACAGGGGAACACTGAAGCCTTCTTT
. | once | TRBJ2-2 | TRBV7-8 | CASSLGRVAGELFF | TGTGCCAGCAGCTTAGGGCGGGTTGCCGGGGAGCTGTTTTTT
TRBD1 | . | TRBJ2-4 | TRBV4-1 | CASSLGTGQKNIQYF | TGCGCCAGCAGTCTCGGGACAGGGCAGAAAAACATTCAGTACTTC
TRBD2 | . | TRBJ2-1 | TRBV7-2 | CASSLGTSAYNEQFF | TGTGCCAGCAGCTTGGGGACTAGCGCCTACAATGAGCAGTTCTTC
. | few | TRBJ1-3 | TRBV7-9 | CASSKGEQSSGNTIYF | TGTGCCAGCAGCAAGGGGGAACAATCCTCTGGAAACACCATATATTTT
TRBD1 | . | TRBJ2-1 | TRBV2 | CASRDSGFNEQFF | TGTGCCAGCCGGGACAGCGGTTTCAATGAGCAGTTCTTC
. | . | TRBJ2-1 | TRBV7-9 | CASSLAPGQRNEQFF | TGTGCCAGCAGCTTAGCGCCGGGACAACGGAATGAGCAGTTCTTC
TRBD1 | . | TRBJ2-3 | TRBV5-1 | CASSQTPDRGKTDTQYF | TGCGCCAGCAGCCAAACTCCGGACAGGGGGAAGACAGATACGCAGTATTTT
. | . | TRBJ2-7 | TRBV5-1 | CASSPTSRGSYEQYF | TGCGCCAGCAGCCCTACCAGCAGGGGTTCCTACGAGCAGTACTTC
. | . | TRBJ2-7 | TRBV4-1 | CASSQLGVEQYF | TGCGCCAGCAGCCAACTAGGGGTCGAGCAGTACTTC
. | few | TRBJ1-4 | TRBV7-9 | CASSLPDSRGILFF | TGTGCCAGCAGCTTACCCGACTCCCGGGGTATACTGTTTTTT
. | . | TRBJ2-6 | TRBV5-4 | CASSDRTSTGGANVLTF | TGTGCCAGCAGCGACAGGACCTCAACGGGAGGGGCCAACGTCCTGACTTTC
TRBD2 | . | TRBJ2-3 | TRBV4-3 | CASSQDGGGTDTQYF | TGCGCCAGCAGCCAAGACGGGGGGGGCACAGATACGCAGTATTTT
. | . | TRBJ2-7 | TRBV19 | CASSIRVGYEQYF | TGTGCCAGTAGTATAAGAGTCGGCTACGAGCAGTACTTC
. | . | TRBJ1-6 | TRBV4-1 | CASSQELGGNSPLHF | TGCGCCAGCAGCCAAGAACTAGGGGGTAATTCACCCCTCCACTTT
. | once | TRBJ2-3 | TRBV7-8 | CASSPSRRGHFPDTQYF | TGTGCCAGCAGCCCCTCCCGGAGGGGGCACTTTCCAGATACGCAGTATTTT
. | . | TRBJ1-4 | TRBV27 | CASSPGGEDEKLFF | TGTGCCAGCAGTCCCGGGGGAGAGGATGAAAAACTGTTTTTT
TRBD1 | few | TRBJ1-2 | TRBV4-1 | CASSQLPGGTGGGYTF | TGCGCCAGCAGCCAACTTCCGGGCGGGACAGGTGGTGGCTACACCTTC
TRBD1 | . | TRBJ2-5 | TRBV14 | CASSHRNDREETQYF | TGTGCCAGCAGCCACAGAAACGACAGGGAAGAGACCCAGTACTTC
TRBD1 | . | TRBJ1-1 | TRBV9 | CASSIWTGGEGTEAFF | TGTGCCAGCAGCATATGGACAGGGGGCGAGGGCACTGAAGCTTTCTTT
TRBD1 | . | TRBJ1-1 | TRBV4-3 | CASSPFTGDPDTEAFF | TGCGCCAGCAGCCCATTTACAGGGGATCCTGACACTGAAGCTTTCTTT
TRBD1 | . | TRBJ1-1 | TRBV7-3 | CASSLGTGGSSDTEAFF | TGTGCCAGCAGCCTCGGGACAGGGGGCAGTTCGGACACTGAAGCTTTCTTT
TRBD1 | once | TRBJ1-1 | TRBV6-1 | CASSGDRGKNTEAFF | TGTGCCAGCAGTGGGGACAGGGGGAAGAACACTGAAGCTTTCTTT
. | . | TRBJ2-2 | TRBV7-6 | CASSLEGGRLNTGELFF | TGTGCCAGCAGCTTAGAAGGCGGCAGATTGAACACCGGGGAGCTGTTTTTT
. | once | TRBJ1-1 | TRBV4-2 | CASSQVDNTEAFF | TGTGCCAGCAGCCAAGTAGATAACACTGAAGCTTTCTTT
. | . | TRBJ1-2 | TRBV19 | CASSIPGANYGYTF | TGTGCCAGTAGTATTCCCGGGGCTAACTATGGCTACACCTTC
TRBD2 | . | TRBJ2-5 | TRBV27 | CASSLKTGGPRETQYF | TGTGCCAGCAGTTTAAAAACGGGGGGGCCGAGAGAGACCCAGTACTTC
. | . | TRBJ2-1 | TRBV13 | CASSVTRDEQFF | TGTGCCAGCAGCGTTACCAGGGATGAGCAGTTCTTC
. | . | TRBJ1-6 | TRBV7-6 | CASSSGAGVLHF | TGTGCCAGCAGCTCAGGGGCAGGCGTGCTCCACTTT
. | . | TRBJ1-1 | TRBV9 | CASSVGGEHTEAFF | TGTGCCAGCAGCGTAGGGGGGGAACACACTGAAGCTTTCTTT
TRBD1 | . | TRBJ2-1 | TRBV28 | CASRPSTGTGVVFGQFF | TGTGCCAGCAGGCCTTCGACCGGGACAGGGGTAGTCTTCGGACAGTTCTTC
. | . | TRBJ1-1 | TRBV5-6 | CASSLESDTEAFF | TGTGCCAGCAGCTTGGAATCAGACACTGAAGCTTTCTTT
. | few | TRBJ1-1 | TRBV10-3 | CAISERVGVGGTEAFF | TGTGCCATCAGTGAAAGAGTAGGGGTAGGGGGCACTGAAGCTTTCTTT
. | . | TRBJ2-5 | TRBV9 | CASSATTGSQETQYF | TGTGCCAGCAGCGCAACGACTGGGAGCCAAGAGACCCAGTACTTC
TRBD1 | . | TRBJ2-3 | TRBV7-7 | CASSIGQGSDTQYF | TGTGCTAGCAGCATCGGACAGGGGTCAGATACGCAGTATTTT
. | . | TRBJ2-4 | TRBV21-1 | CASSEDGETLAKNIQYF | TGTGCCAGCAGCGAGGACGGGGAAACTCTAGCCAAAAACATTCAGTACTTC
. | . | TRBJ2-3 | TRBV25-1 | CASSQGGYTDTQYF | TGTGCCAGCAGCCAGGGAGGCTACACAGATACGCAGTATTTT
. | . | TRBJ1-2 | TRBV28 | CASSPGGDYGYTF | TGTGCCAGCAGTCCAGGAGGGGACTATGGCTACACCTTC
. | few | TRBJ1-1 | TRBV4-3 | CASSQGGIGTEAFF | TGCGCCAGCAGCCAAGGAGGGATCGGCACTGAAGCTTTCTTT
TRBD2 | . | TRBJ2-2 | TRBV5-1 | CASSLGGALAVTGELFF | TGCGCCAGCAGCTTGGGTGGAGCTCTAGCGGTCACCGGGGAGCTGTTTTTT
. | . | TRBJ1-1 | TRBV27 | CASSFGGGGGTEAFF | TGTGCCAGCAGTTTTGGCGGGGGGGGTGGCACTGAAGCTTTCTTT
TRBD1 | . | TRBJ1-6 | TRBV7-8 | CASSLADRGRSPLHF | TGTGCCAGCAGCTTAGCAGACAGGGGACGGTCACCCCTCCACTTT
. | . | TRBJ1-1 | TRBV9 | CASSVGAGVTEAFF | TGTGCCAGCAGCGTGGGGGCAGGGGTTACTGAAGCTTTCTTT
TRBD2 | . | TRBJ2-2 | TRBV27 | CASSLWGGNTGELFF | TGTGCCAGCAGTTTATGGGGGGGGAACACCGGGGAGCTGTTTTTT
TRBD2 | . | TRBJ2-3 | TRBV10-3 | CAISETSRSAGVRDTQYF | TGTGCCATCAGTGAGACTAGCCGATCGGCGGGGGTCAGGGATACGCAGTATTTT
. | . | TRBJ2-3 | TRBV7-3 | CASSSEITDTQYF | TGTGCCAGCAGCTCCGAGATCACAGATACGCAGTATTTT
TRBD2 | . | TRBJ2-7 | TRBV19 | CASRREGGYEQYF | TGTGCCTCCCGGCGGGAGGGTGGCTACGAGCAGTACTTC
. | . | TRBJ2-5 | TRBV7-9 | CASSQERETQYF | TGTGCCAGCAGCCAAGAGCGGGAGACCCAGTACTTC
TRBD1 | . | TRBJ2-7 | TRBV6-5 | CASSPSGTGMSEQYF | TGTGCCAGCAGCCCCTCCGGGACAGGGATGAGTGAGCAGTACTTC
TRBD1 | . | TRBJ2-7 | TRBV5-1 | CASSPLRQGSLSYEQYF | TGCGCCAGCAGCCCCTTACGACAGGGGTCCCTTTCCTACGAGCAGTACTTC